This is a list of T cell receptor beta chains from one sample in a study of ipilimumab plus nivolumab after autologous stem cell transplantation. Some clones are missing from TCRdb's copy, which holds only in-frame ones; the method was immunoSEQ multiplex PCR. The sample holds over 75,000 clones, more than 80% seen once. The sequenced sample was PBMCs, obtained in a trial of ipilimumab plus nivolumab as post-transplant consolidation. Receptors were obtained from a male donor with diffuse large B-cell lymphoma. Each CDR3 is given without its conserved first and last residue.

CDR3: ASSRSTGTDTQY; V: TRBV18
CDR3: ASSQTGDGYT; V: TRBV2
CDR3: ASSFTGGKNTGELF; V: TRBV5-1
CDR3: ASSPGQAGGGGNGYT; V: TRBV28
CDR3: ASSERWFTQY; V: TRBV6-1
CDR3: ASSVRASGGSGETQY; V: TRBV9
CDR3: ASSSPETRTLGYT; V: TRBV5-4
CDR3: AGRDRAGHTEAF; V: TRBV18
CDR3: ASSSRAGGETQY; V: TRBV9
CDR3: SVLQGGDMGYT; V: TRBV29-1
CDR3: ASSAGQGGNYGYT; V: TRBV2
CDR3: ASSKTASDTQY; V: TRBV7-2
CDR3: ASSQADRNTEAF; V: TRBV4-1
CDR3: ASSRDDSPLH; V: TRBV11-1
CDR3: ASSARTSGADTQY; V: TRBV9
CDR3: ASSYIRSGANVLT; V: TRBV6-5
CDR3: ASSPGPGSGNTIY; V: TRBV9
CDR3: ASSLIGQGDSPLH; V: TRBV7-6
CDR3: ASSRDTSNTEAF; V: TRBV18
CDR3: ASSQTSRETQY; V: TRBV4-2
CDR3: ASSPGGEQY; V: TRBV6-5
CDR3: ASSGTVSSYEQY; V: TRBV9
CDR3: ASSSGLAGGKETQY; V: TRBV5-5
CDR3: AWSGGGANYEQY; V: TRBV30
CDR3: ATSRGARGEQY; V: TRBV15
CDR3: ASRSTGGLGYT; V: TRBV6-6
CDR3: ASSEANWGIKQF; V: TRBV6-4
CDR3: ASSPRHRGGNIQY; V: TRBV19
CDR3: ASSRQGMSYGYT; V: TRBV4-1
CDR3: AIQGTSTDTQY; V: TRBV10-3
CDR3: ASSGRQGGMNTEAF; V: TRBV19
CDR3: ASSRRGEGFYGYT; V: TRBV19
CDR3: AWGSIYDQPQH; V: TRBV6-7
CDR3: ASSPNGLNTEAF; V: TRBV11-2
CDR3: ASSPNGQGAFYGYT; V: TRBV18
CDR3: ASSRALDRGLAKGNEQF; V: TRBV13
CDR3: ASSRSGGPSSYNEQF; V: TRBV19
CDR3: ASSLDANYGYT; V: TRBV7-2
CDR3: ASTSGYFYGYT; V: TRBV19
CDR3: ASSSSSGGIKRDTQY; V: TRBV7-2
CDR3: ASSERHTDTQY; V: TRBV6-1
CDR3: ASSSGQGYEQF; V: TRBV11-2
CDR3: SAGLASRNTGELF; V: TRBV29-1
CDR3: ASSAKGPVGPQY; V: TRBV25-1
CDR3: ASSLARQGREKLF; V: TRBV7-9
CDR3: ATRGSPRANEKLF; V: TRBV6-5
CDR3: ASRGQGARNSPLH; V: TRBV6-5
CDR3: ASSLQSETQY; V: TRBV7-2
CDR3: ASSYGTSGSYEQY; V: TRBV6-5
CDR3: ASSSQTLNTEAF; V: TRBV7-9
CDR3: SVDLGFRYGYT; V: TRBV29-1
CDR3: ASSSYSGDYYGYT; V: TRBV7-9
CDR3: ASSLTSTETYEQY; V: TRBV7-2